This paragraph covers one TCR beta chain sequence. The antigen is unknown. Once RNA had been extracted, it was reverse transcribed into cDNA to act as the sequencing template. The data were produced by immunoSEQ multiplex PCR, yet TCRdb's version contains in-frame clones alone and is incomplete. The top ten clones hold approximately 18% of a sample with approximately 59,000 clones, 40% to 50% of them seen once. The source of the sample is a study of CD8+ T cells in alopecia areata. Study information: Once tofacitinib had been taken for 6 to 18 months, 6 months off drug followed. Study results and caveats: Mice showed TCR sharing more clearly than patients did, possibly owing to HLA.

The CDR3 consists of 14 residues. V gave up 4 bases and J gave up 2 bases, with 12 bases separating them. CDR1 is SEHNR, CDR2 FQNEAQ, per germline (reference sequence). J is TRBJ2-7 and V is TRBV7-9; no reliable D call. The clonotype was recovered from a human donor with alopecia areata. Sequencing was performed on CD8+ T cells sorted from blood, taken at week 0. The CDR3 reads CASSSPEVPYEQYF. The CDR3 bases are TGTGCCAGCAGCTCCCCCGAGGTCCCCTACGAGCAGTACTTC. Supplemented by reference TRBV7-9 and TRBJ2-7, the full variable domain reads DTGVSQNPRHKITKRGQNVTFRCDPISEHNRLYWYRQTLGQGPEFLTYFQNEAQLEKSRLLSDRFSAERPKGSFSTLEIQRTEQGDSAMYLCASSSPEVPYEQYFGPGTRLTVT.